The TCR beta chain under discussion was sequenced for a study of T cell repertoires in aging, cancer and after chemotherapy. Peripheral blood genomic DNA, not sorted cells or RNA, was the template. This clonotype was observed a handful of times. A mixed TRB-A/B primer pool amplified rearranged TRB by multiplex touch-down PCR. TCRdb itself ran the multiplex PCR reads through MiXCR, one entry per CDR3 protein. This table has 6,300 or so distinct CDR3 sequences, roughly 37% appearing once. The ends were cut back, 4 bases at V and 2 bases at J, with 16 bases in the middle. This CDR3 spans 15 amino acids. Looked up from germline, CDR1 is SGHDT and CDR2 is YYEEEE.

The rearrangement joins TRBV5-6 to TRBJ2-7; TRBD2 might be the D (7 bases). This receptor was obtained from a human donor in good health. Input material: blood. The chain's CDR3 is CASSGRRGLAYEQYF. CDR3 in DNA: TGTGCCAGCAGCGGGCGGCGGGGGCTGGCCTACGAGCAGTACTTC.